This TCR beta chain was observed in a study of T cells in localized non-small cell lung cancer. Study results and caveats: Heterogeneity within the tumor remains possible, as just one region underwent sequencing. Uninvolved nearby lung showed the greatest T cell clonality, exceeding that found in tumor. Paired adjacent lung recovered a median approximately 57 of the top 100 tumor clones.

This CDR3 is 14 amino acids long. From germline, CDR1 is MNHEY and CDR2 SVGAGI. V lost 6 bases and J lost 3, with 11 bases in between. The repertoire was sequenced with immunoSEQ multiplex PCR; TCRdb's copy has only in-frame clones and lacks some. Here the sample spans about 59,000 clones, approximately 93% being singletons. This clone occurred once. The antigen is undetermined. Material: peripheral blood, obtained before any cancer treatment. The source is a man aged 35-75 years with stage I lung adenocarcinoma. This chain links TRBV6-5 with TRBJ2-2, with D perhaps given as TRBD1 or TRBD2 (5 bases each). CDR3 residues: CASSHQGDTGELFF. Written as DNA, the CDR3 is TGTGCCAGCAGCCACCAGGGAGACACCGGGGAGCTGTTTTTT.